This T cell receptor beta chain was captured by sequencing in a study of molecular identifiers for immune sequencing clone quantification. As for the study in general: In replicates, RNA from approximately 22,000 or 94,000 naive CD8 cells was split five ways, four sequenced. Study conclusions and caveats: Effector cells had over 99% of their molecules in clones above 20 RNA copies, while naive cells had under 1%.

The germline V gene has CDR1 DFQATT and CDR2 SNEGSKA (reference sequence). Deletions cut 1 base from V and 4 bases from J, with 12 bases between. The CDR3 totals 14 residues. This clonotype came up many times. The target antigen is unknown. For bulk TCR libraries, previously described methods and listed TCR primers were used. TCRdb processed the PCR reads anew with MiXCR; each CDR3 protein has one entry. The table shows nearly 650,000 distinct CDR3 sequences, with about 25% occurring only once. With 10%, 30% or 50% of RNA, about 19,000 to 1,000,000 naive CD8 T cells were sequenced. The clonotype comes from a human donor in good health. Some libraries in this study had Jurkat cell RNA spiked in. V and J are TRBV20-1 and TRBJ2-3; D perhaps matches TRBD2 (5 bases). Specimen: naive CD8+ T cells from blood, with Jurkat cell RNA spiked in. Documented subset: FACS-sorted CD8+CD4-CCR7+CD45RA+ naive T cells. The DNA of the CDR3 is TGCAGTGCTAGAGGTCCGGGGTGGGCAGATACGCAGTATTTT. Translation: CSARGPGWADTQYF.